These T cell receptor beta chains were read from a single sample in a study of blood T cell repertoires in acute mononucleosis. The assay was immunoSEQ multiplex PCR, and TCRdb's table has in-frame clones only and misses some. The sample consists of 7,000 to 8,000 clones, approximately 26% of them appearing once. Specimen: EBV YVL epitope tetramer+ CD8+ T cells sorted from PBMCs, collected during acute infectious mononucleosis. The receptors stem from a woman younger than 30 with infectious mononucleosis caused by EBV. CDR3s include the opening cysteine and the closing phenylalanine or tryptophan.

j_gene: TRBJ2-1; v_gene: TRBV11-2; CDR3aa: CASSLIASGGYNEQFF
j_gene: TRBJ2-5; v_gene: TRBV11-2; CDR3aa: CASSLLAGGPETQYF
j_gene: TRBJ2-7; v_gene: TRBV7-3; CDR3aa: CASSYTGDEQYF
j_gene: TRBJ2-1; v_gene: TRBV11-1; CDR3aa: CASSLQGDYDEQFF
j_gene: TRBJ2-7; v_gene: TRBV25-1; CDR3aa: CASSGYGDSYEQYF
j_gene: TRBJ2-7; v_gene: TRBV25-1; CDR3aa: CASSPDSYEQYF
j_gene: TRBJ2-5; v_gene: TRBV11-2; CDR3aa: CASMRELAGQERYF
j_gene: TRBJ2-7; v_gene: TRBV18; CDR3aa: CASSPPKTVYEQYF
j_gene: TRBJ2-7; v_gene: TRBV11-2; CDR3aa: CASSSGQGGYEQYF
j_gene: TRBJ2-5; v_gene: TRBV10-1; CDR3aa: CASSDNEETQYF
j_gene: TRBJ1-1; v_gene: TRBV27; CDR3aa: CASSTVGTPNTEAFF
j_gene: TRBJ1-6; v_gene: TRBV7-9; CDR3aa: CASSFFPQANSPLHF
j_gene: TRBJ2-3; v_gene: TRBV4-2; CDR3aa: CASSSSGGASDTQYF
j_gene: TRBJ2-7; v_gene: TRBV7-2; CDR3aa: CASSMDSYEQYF
j_gene: TRBJ2-5; v_gene: TRBV6-6; CDR3aa: CASRQLTGSGETQYF